A selection of T cell receptor beta chains follows, all from one sample in a study of beta chain features in type 1 diabetes. Repertoires were generated with immunoSEQ multiplex PCR, while TCRdb's copy carries only in-frame clones and drops some. The data show over 600,000 clones, roughly 12% seen once. The material sequenced was naive CD4+ T cells from blood. The receptor set was obtained from a man aged 25-40 years with type 1 diabetes. Both conserved end residues are part of each CDR3. The D gene is left open where the match is weak. The size field is filled for only some rows; it gives once, few, many or a size class.

>TRBV5-1|.|TRBJ1-2|.
TGCGCCAGCAGCTTTGCAGACACAGAAGGCTACACCTTC
CASSFADTEGYTF
>TRBV5-4|few|TRBJ1-2|TRBD1
TGTGCCAGCAGGCTTCTCGACAGGGAGTTTGGCTACACCTTC
CASRLLDREFGYTF
>TRBV9|few|TRBJ2-7|.
TGTGCCAGCAGCCCTCCCCGGGCAGGGGCGGGCGAGCAGTACTTC
CASSPPRAGAGEQYF
>TRBV6-1|.|TRBJ1-2|TRBD1
TGTGCCAGCAGTGAAGCCTCGGGACAGTCCTTCTATGGCTACACCTTC
CASSEASGQSFYGYTF
>TRBV11-2|few|TRBJ2-7|.
TGTGCCAGCAGCCCCCGGGGGGCAGGGCTCAGCTCCTACGAGCAGTACTTC
CASSPRGAGLSSYEQYF
>TRBV9|.|TRBJ1-1|.
TGTGCCAGCAGCCCTATGGGGACTATTAATGAAGCTTTCTTT
CASSPMGTINEAFF
>TRBV6-1|.|TRBJ2-5|.
TGTGCCAGCAGTGAAGGAGGGCCTGCAGAGACCCAGTACTTC
CASSEGGPAETQYF
>TRBV18|few|TRBJ1-5|.
TGTGCCAGCTCACCAGGAAGAGATCAGCCCCAGCATTTT
CASSPGRDQPQHF
>TRBV5-1|.|TRBJ2-7|TRBD1
TGCGCCAGCAGCTTCCGGGACAGAAGTTACGAGCAGTACTTC
CASSFRDRSYEQYF
>TRBV7-8|few|TRBJ2-2|.
TGTGCCAGCAGCTTAAAGTCGGGGACCAACACCGGGGAGCTGTTTTTT
CASSLKSGTNTGELFF
>TRBV5-1|.|TRBJ2-7|.
TGCGCCAGCAGCTTGGATCACTACGAGCAGTACTTC
CASSLDHYEQYF
>TRBV11-2|.|TRBJ1-5|TRBD1
TGTGCCAGCAGCTTAGGTGTCAGGGGGCAGAATCAGCCCCAGCATTTT
CASSLGVRGQNQPQHF
>TRBV29-1|few|TRBJ1-5|.
TGCAGCGTTGAAGATAAAGGTCAGCCCCAGCATTTT
CSVEDKGQPQHF
>TRBV30|few|TRBJ1-5|.
TGTGCCTCCTCAACTCGAAGGGGTTATCAGCCCCAGCATTTT
CASSTRRGYQPQHF
>TRBV7-9|.|TRBJ2-2|TRBD1
TGTGCCAGCAGCATCCGGGACAGGAACACCGGGGAGCTGTTTTTT
CASSIRDRNTGELFF
>TRBV28|.|TRBJ2-2|.
TGTGCCAGCAGTCTCCCCGAATCCCGTAGGGAGCTGTTTTTT
CASSLPESRRELFF
>TRBV7-9|few|TRBJ1-5|.
TGTGCCAGCAGCTTCATCGATCAGCCCCAGCATTTT
CASSFIDQPQHF
>TRBV28|few|TRBJ2-3|.
TGTGCCAGCAGTTTACCGCAGGGGACAGATACGCAGTATTTT
CASSLPQGTDTQYF
>TRBV9|.|TRBJ2-5|TRBD2
TGTGCCAGCAGCGTATTAGCGGGGGAAAAAGAGACCCAGTACTTC
CASSVLAGEKETQYF
>TRBV14|few|TRBJ1-2|TRBD1
TGTGCCAGCAGCCAAGATTTCCAGGGGGGCTATGGCTACACCTTC
CASSQDFQGGYGYTF
>TRBV28|.|TRBJ2-3|TRBD1
TGTGCCAGCAGGAACAGGGGGAGCACAGATACGCAGTATTTT
CASRNRGSTDTQYF
>TRBV7-2|.|TRBJ2-7|TRBD1
TGTGCCAGCAGCTTAACAGGGGGTCCGAAGGAGCAGTACTTC
CASSLTGGPKEQYF
>TRBV14|.|TRBJ2-5|TRBD1
TGTGCCAGCAGCCCAACCAGGGGGCGCGGGGAGACCCAGTACTTC
CASSPTRGRGETQYF
>TRBV18|.|TRBJ2-7|.
TGTGCCAGCTCAAACACCGGACGGAACTCCTACGAGCAGTACTTC
CASSNTGRNSYEQYF
>TRBV7-2|few|TRBJ1-6|.
TGTGCCAGCAGCTCCGTGATGAATTCACCCCTCCACTTT
CASSSVMNSPLHF
>TRBV20-1|few|TRBJ2-5|.
TGCAGTGCTATTCAAGAGACCCAGTACTTC
CSAIQETQYF
>TRBV28|few|TRBJ2-7|.
TGTGCCAGCAGAGACACTAACTACGAGCAGTACTTC
CASRDTNYEQYF
>TRBV6-1|few|TRBJ2-4|.
TGTGCCAGCAGTGAATCCCCGACGGACAAAAACATTCAGTACTTC
CASSESPTDKNIQYF
>TRBV30|.|TRBJ2-1|.
TGTGCCTGGAGTTCCACTATCGGGGCCCACTACAATGAGCAGTTCTTC
CAWSSTIGAHYNEQFF